This entry lists 24 T cell receptor beta chains sequenced from one sample in a study of CD8+CD57+ T cells in acquired aplastic anemia. In patients chosen for sequencing, flow cytometry had shown CD8+CD57+ cell expansion. CDR3 and TCR beta VDJ profiling relied on genomic DNA as the template. TCRdb analysed the reads with MiXCR anew, one entry per CDR3 protein. The sample lists over 250,000 distinct CDR3 sequences, 50% to 65% occurring once. Sequencing input: sorted CD4+, CD8+, or CD8+CD57+ T cells (not recorded which) from PBMCs. The receptors stem from a human donor with aplastic anemia.

This clonotype was seen just once. A read error may be the cause here, since a much bigger clone is one base away. The J gene is TRBJ1-3, the V gene TRBV11-2, with D perhaps TRBD1 (5 bases). The CDR3 consists of 16 residues. V was cut by 1 base and J by 3 bases, with 13 bases left in between. Germline lookup yields CDR1 SGHAT and CDR2 FQNNGV. CDR3 amino acids: CASSLVSSGNGNTIYF. The CDR3 DNA sequence: TGTGCCAGCAGCTTAGTTTCATCAGGGAATGGAAACACCATATATTTT.

The chain recombines TRBV5-1 with TRBJ2-3; the D gene is possibly TRBD1 (6 bases). The V end was cut by 0 bases, the J end by 4 bases, with 12 bases between. The CDR3 spans 15 residues. Germline CDR1 and CDR2: SGHRS and YFSETQ. CDR3 in amino acids: CASSLVNRAADTQYF. DNA for the CDR3: TGCGCCAGCAGCTTGGTTAACAGGGCCGCAGATACGCAGTATTTT.

V and J are TRBV6-1 and TRBJ1-1; no clear D gene. CDR1 and CDR2 (germline): MNHNS, SASEGT. CDR3 size: 15 residues. The CDR3 region is CALTGNSLRGTEAFF. The CDR3 region has the DNA TGTGCGCTAACTGGGAACAGTCTACGAGGGACTGAAGCTTTCTTT.

The J gene is TRBJ2-3, the V gene TRBV5-1, with 7 bases aligning to TRBD2. CDR1 is SGHRS and CDR2 is YFSETQ in the germline V gene. This CDR3 region has 16 residues. The V segment lost 0 bases and the J segment 3 bases; nucleotides outside the gene matches: 7. CDR3 loop: CASSLAGGRRTDTQYF. DNA of the CDR3: TGCGCCAGCAGCTTGGCGGGGGGTCGACGTACAGATACGCAGTATTTT.

The chain carries TRBV25-1 and TRBJ1-1; 7 bases agree with TRBD1. CDR3 size: 15 residues. Germline assignment: CDR1 MGHDK and CDR2 SYGVNS. V trimming: 3 bases; J trimming: 1 base; junction bases outside the gene matches: 5. In DNA, the CDR3 is TGTGCCAGCAGTGATAGGAGGGACAGGAACACTGAAGCTTTCTTT. Residues: CASSDRRDRNTEAFF.

Comment on this clonotype: Relative to the germline gene, one junction end is altered; a read error may explain this. The chain has TRBV2 and TRBJ1-2; D is perhaps TRBD1 (6 bases). This CDR3 comprises 16 residues. Germline CDR1 SNHLY, CDR2 FYNNEI. CDR3 amino acids: CASSERAGVTNYGCTF. CDR3 DNA: TGTGCCAGCAGTGAAAGGGCAGGGGTAACGAACTATGGCTGCACCTTC.

CDR3 protein: CASSASRRGGYTF. CDR3 coding DNA: TGTGCCAGCAGTGCGTCCCGGCGGGGCGGCTACACCTTC. The J gene is TRBJ1-2, the V gene TRBV12-3 or TRBV12-4, with D possibly being TRBD1 (5 bases). Trimming stripped 5 bases from V and 8 bases from J, with 15 bases between. The CDR3 runs to 13 residues.

V usage is TRBV9 and J usage is TRBJ2-1; 8 bases map to TRBD2. CDR1 SGDLS and CDR2 YYNGEE come from the germline V gene. V was clipped by 3 bases and J by 7 bases; unmatched bases: 6. This CDR3 contains 14 residues. Here the CDR3 DNA reads TGTGCCAGCAGCGATGGCGGGGGGCGTAATGAGCAGTTCTTC. Translated: CASSDGGGRNEQFF.

The chain recombines TRBV13 with TRBJ2-1; 11 nucleotides line up with TRBD2. This CDR3 is built from 15 residues. From germline, CDR1 is PRHDT and CDR2 FYEKMQ (reference sequence). After removal of 0 bases from V and 9 bases from J, the junction contained 4 bases not matched to a gene. DNA of the CDR3: TGTGCCAGCAGCTTAGGGCCTAGCGGGGGGTCTGAGCAGTTCTTC. Translated: CASSLGPSGGSEQFF.

This clonotype showed up many times. The DNA of the CDR3 is TGTGCCAGCAGCTTGTCTGGGGGCATACCCTACGAGCAGTACTTC. This codes for CASSLSGGIPYEQYF. The chain employs TRBV11-3 and TRBJ2-7; D perhaps matches TRBD1 (6 bases). From germline, CDR1 is SGHNT and CDR2 YENEEA. V dropped 3 bases and J dropped 2 bases, with 14 bases sitting between them. This CDR3 has 15 amino acids.

V and J are TRBV19 and TRBJ2-7; weak D call: TRBD1 (5 bases). Trimming pared 4 bases from V and 6 bases from J, leaving 10 bases between. This CDR3 is built from 12 residues. Germline CDR1 and CDR2: LNHDA and SQIVND (reference sequence). CDR3 sequence reads: CASSSGHSEQYF. In DNA form, the CDR3 reads TGTGCCAGTAGTAGTGGACACAGCGAGCAGTACTTC.

The genes are TRBV25-1 and TRBJ1-5; D not certain. The V gene's germline CDR1 is MGHDK and CDR2 SYGVNS. Trimming left V 4 bases short and J 1 base short, with 8 bases between. The CDR3 is 14 residues long. The CDR3 sequence is CASSGVESNQPQHF. The CDR3 nucleotides are TGTGCCAGCAGTGGCGTGGAGAGCAATCAGCCCCAGCATTTT.

A word on this clonotype: At one of its ends the junction is not consistent with the germline gene, which may arise from a read error. The chain joins TRBV25-1 to TRBJ2-6, with 12 bases matching TRBD1. This CDR3 is 19 amino acids long. Germline CDR1 reads MGHDK; CDR2 reads SYGVNS. CDR3 sequence reads: CASSPPRGTGGSGANVVTF. The CDR3 DNA reads TGTGCCAGCAGTCCACCCAGGGGGACAGGGGGCTCTGGGGCCAACGTCGTGACCTTC. Variable domain in full (rest from reference TRBV25-1 and TRBJ2-6): EADIYQTPRYLVIGTGKKITLECSQTMGHDKMYWYQQDPGMELHLIHYSYGVNSTEKGDLSSESTVSRIRTEHFPLTLESARPSHTSQYLCASSPPRGTGGSGANVVTFGAGSRLTVL.

At least ten counts were recorded for this clonotype. This chain joins TRBV10-1 and TRBJ1-2; D gene ambiguous. The germline V gene encodes CDR1 WNHNN and CDR2 SYGVQD (reference sequence). The CDR3 is 12 amino acids. The V and J ends lost 6 bases and 7 bases respectively, with 12 bases between them. Written as DNA, the CDR3 is TGCGCCAGCAGCGGAGGGTCAGGTGGCTACACCTTC. Its protein product is CASSGGSGGYTF.

J is TRBJ2-3 and V is TRBV29-1; D perhaps matches TRBD1 (5 bases). V lost 7 bases, J lost 0 bases, and 5 bases lay in between. The CDR3 consists of 11 residues. Germline V CDR1 and CDR2: SQVTM, ANQGSEA. DNA of the CDR3: TGCAGCGCAGGGAGCACAGATACGCAGTATTTT. As protein: CSAGSTDTQYF.

The sample holds a few counts of this clonotype. The chain has TRBV9 and TRBJ2-5; no firm D call. Germline V gene data show CDR1 as SGDLS and CDR2 as YYNGEE. The length of the CDR3 is 14 residues. V lost 4 bases and J 5 bases, leaving 15 bases between the germline ends. As DNA, the CDR3 is TGTGCCAGCAGCCCTGGACCATCGCAGGAGACCCAGTACTTC. Its protein product is CASSPGPSQETQYF.

This clonotype occurred many times. The chain combines TRBV5-1 with TRBJ2-2; 8 positions agree with TRBD1. This CDR3 has 16 amino acids. Trimming took 4 bases from V and 0 from J; bases not matched to a gene: 5. In germline, CDR1 is SGHRS, CDR2 YFSETQ. Here the CDR3 reads CASSRTGPSNTGELFF. The DNA for the CDR3 is TGCGCCAGCAGCAGGACAGGGCCATCGAACACCGGGGAGCTGTTTTTT.

This chain connects TRBV11-3 to TRBJ2-2; no reliable D call. The CDR3 has 12 residues. Germline V gives CDR1 SGHNT, CDR2 YENEEA. Trimming removed 5 bases at V and 4 bases at J, with 5 bases between. CDR3 region: CASSGSTGELFF. In DNA, the CDR3 is TGTGCCAGCAGCGGCTCCACCGGGGAGCTGTTTTTT.

This clonotype has ten or more counts. The chain employs TRBV19 and TRBJ1-6; tentatively, D is TRBD1 (5 bases). V was cut by 5 bases and J by 8 bases, with 16 bases left in between. This CDR3 has 15 residues. Per the germline V gene, CDR1 is LNHDA and CDR2 is SQIVND (reference sequence). The CDR3 DNA sequence: TGTGCCAGTAGTTACGGGGCCGGTTGGGATTCACCCCTCCACTTT. Amino acid sequence: CASSYGAGWDSPLHF.

On this clonotype itself: One junction end does not reproduce the germline sequence, and a read error may be involved. The chain carries TRBV2 and TRBJ1-6; D unclear. CDR3 size: 11 residues. The V gene's germline CDR1 is SNHLY and CDR2 FYNNEI. CDR3 DNA: TGCGCCAGCAGCCGGCACGGACCCCTCCACTTT. The encoded protein is CASSRHGPLHF.

The V and J genes are TRBV7-3 and TRBJ2-7; weak D call: TRBD2 (5 bases). Germline V gene data show CDR1 as SGHTA and CDR2 as FQGTGA. The CDR3 is made up of 14 amino acids. Trimming pared 11 bases from V and 2 bases from J, leaving 19 bases between. The CDR3 is CALALLSAPYEQYF. The CDR3 coding sequence is TGTGCCCTAGCACTACTATCGGCTCCCTACGAGCAGTACTTC.

This chain links TRBV7-9 with TRBJ2-7, with D perhaps TRBD1 or TRBD2 (5 bases each). The CDR3 has 11 amino acids. CDR1 is SEHNR, CDR2 FQNEAQ, per germline (reference sequence). Between the trimmed V and J ends, which lost 5 bases and 6 bases, there was a span of 8 bases. The CDR3 region is CASSGDGEQYF. The CDR3 coding sequence is TGTGCCAGCAGCGGGGACGGCGAGCAGTACTTC.

There are many counts of this clonotype. The rearrangement joins TRBV18 to TRBJ2-7; D gene ambiguous. This CDR3 spans 15 amino acids. CDR1 is KGHSH, CDR2 LQKENI, per germline. Trimming left V 1 base short and J 2 bases short, with 12 bases between. This chain's CDR3 is CASSPLPAETYEQYF. Here the CDR3 DNA reads TGTGCCAGCTCACCACTACCAGCTGAAACCTACGAGCAGTACTTC.

This chain connects TRBV20-1 to TRBJ2-5; maybe TRBD2 (7 bases). The CDR3 sequence is 15 residues long. Per the germline V gene, CDR1 is DFQATT and CDR2 is SNEGSKA (reference sequence). V lost 3 bases, J lost 10 bases, and 24 bases lay in between. The CDR3 protein is CSARGGPASLVGQYF. In DNA, the CDR3 is TGCAGTGCTAGGGGGGGGCCAGCATCCCTTGTTGGCCAGTACTTC.